A selection of T cell receptor beta chains follows, all from one sample in a study of blood T cell repertoires in COVID-19. Some clones are missing from TCRdb's copy, which holds only in-frame ones; the method was immunoSEQ multiplex PCR. This table holds some 200,000 clones, more than 75% found once. The sample taken for sequencing was PBMCs or T cells enriched from blood (not recorded which). These receptors originate from a man in his thirties or forties in a cohort exposed to, infected with or recovered from COVID-19 (not recorded which). The CDR3 runs from the conserved cysteine through the conserved F or W. D genes are given only for firm matches. The size field is filled for only some rows; it gives once, few, many or a size class.

d_call,clone_size,j_call,v_call,cdr3_aa,cdr3_nt
TRBD1,-,TRBJ1-4,TRBV5-6,CASSTGAANEKLFF,TGTGCCAGCAGTACAGGGGCGGCAAATGAAAAACTGTTTTTT
-,-,TRBJ1-5,TRBV28,CASSRHRSYSNQPQHF,TGTGCCAGCAGCAGGCACAGGTCCTATAGCAATCAGCCCCAGCATTTT
-,-,TRBJ2-7,TRBV15,CATPSESPLEQYF,TGTGCCACCCCCTCCGAGAGCCCCCTCGAGCAGTACTTC
TRBD2,-,TRBJ2-1,TRBV24-1,CATSAGGRYNEQFF,TGTGCCACCAGCGCGGGCGGGAGATACAATGAGCAGTTCTTC
TRBD2,-,TRBJ2-1,TRBV9,CASSGSGRVFDEQFF,TGTGCCAGCAGCGGTAGCGGGAGGGTCTTCGATGAGCAGTTCTTC
-,-,TRBJ1-4,TRBV4-2,CASSQGGLREGKGGKLFF,TGTGCCAGCAGCCAAGGTGGGCTTAGAGAGGGTAAGGGAGGAAAACTGTTTTTT
TRBD1,-,TRBJ1-2,TRBV28,CASSLIRRDRDGYTF,TGTGCCAGCAGTTTAATCCGTCGGGACAGGGATGGCTACACCTTC
TRBD1,-,TRBJ1-4,TRBV19,CASSIGTGRIATNEKLFF,TGTGCCAGTAGTATCGGGACAGGCAGAATTGCAACTAATGAAAAACTGTTTTTT
-,-,TRBJ2-3,TRBV19,CASRLRGRRDTDTQYF,TGTGCCAGTAGGCTACGGGGGAGGAGAGACACAGATACGCAGTATTTT
-,-,TRBJ2-1,TRBV6-1,CASSEQVINEQFF,TGTGCCAGCAGTGAGCAGGTGATCAATGAGCAGTTCTTC
-,-,TRBJ2-3,TRBV7-8,CASSLRATGSTDTQYF,TGTGCCAGCAGCTTACGTGCCACAGGGAGCACAGATACGCAGTATTTT
TRBD2,-,TRBJ2-1,TRBV27,CASSFGRDNEQFF,TGTGCCAGCAGTTTTGGGAGGGACAATGAGCAGTTCTTC
TRBD2,-,TRBJ2-7,TRBV28,CASSLQALRLASRSYEQYF,TGTGCCAGCAGTTTGCAAGCCCTCCGACTAGCGTCTCGCTCCTACGAGCAGTACTTC
-,-,TRBJ2-1,TRBV12-3/TRBV12-4,CANKGEDGQFF,TGTGCCAACAAAGGGGAGGACGGGCAGTTCTTC
TRBD2,once,TRBJ2-2,TRBV3-1/TRBV3-2,CASSQAGAGGITGELFF,TGTGCCAGCAGCCAAGCCGGGGCGGGAGGAATCACCGGGGAGCTGTTTTTT
-,once,TRBJ1-1,TRBV18,CASSRLGEGTEAFF,TGTGCCAGCTCCCGTCTGGGGGAGGGCACTGAAGCTTTCTTT
-,-,TRBJ2-7,TRBV12-1,CASSSWTSGRAEQYF,TGTGCCAGCAGCTCGTGGACTAGCGGGAGGGCCGAGCAGTACTTC
-,-,TRBJ2-3,TRBV28,CASSLSVRGIDTQYF,TGTGCCAGCAGTTTATCAGTGAGGGGGATAGATACGCAGTATTTT
-,-,TRBJ2-7,TRBV28,CASIGDKDSYEQYF,TGTGCCAGCATAGGGGACAAAGACTCCTACGAGCAGTACTTC
TRBD2,-,TRBJ2-1,TRBV4-2,CASSQAVGLAGALEQFF,TGTGCCAGCAGCCAAGCGGTCGGACTAGCGGGAGCGCTTGAGCAGTTCTTC
-,-,TRBJ2-4,TRBV11-2,CASNTGLGNIQYF,TGTGCCAGCAACACAGGTTTAGGAAACATTCAGTACTTC
-,-,TRBJ1-5,TRBV28,CASSLSLRLDQPQHF,TGTGCCAGCAGTTTAAGTTTGAGGCTCGATCAGCCCCAGCATTTT
TRBD2,-,TRBJ2-7,TRBV7-6,CASSLGQRESTYEQYF,TGTGCCAGCAGCTTAGGGCAGCGGGAGTCTACCTACGAGCAGTACTTC
-,-,TRBJ1-1,TRBV6-5,CASRSTLQGPTEAFF,TGTGCCAGCAGATCAACCTTACAGGGCCCCACTGAAGCTTTCTTT
-,-,TRBJ1-5,TRBV19,CASSMGRDQPQHF,TGTGCCAGTAGTATGGGCAGGGATCAGCCCCAGCATTTT
-,-,TRBJ2-5,TRBV2,CASSETAIRYQETQYF,TGTGCCAGCAGTGAGACAGCTATTCGGTACCAAGAGACCCAGTACTTC
TRBD1,-,TRBJ1-3,TRBV19,CASSLWTGGFGNTIYF,TGTGCCAGTAGTCTCTGGACAGGGGGCTTTGGAAACACCATATATTTT
-,once,TRBJ1-1,TRBV3-1/TRBV3-2,CASSQAAAPHEAFF,TGTGCCAGCAGCCAAGCTGCGGCCCCTCATGAAGCTTTCTTT
-,-,TRBJ2-2,TRBV5-8,CASSLLSGDYWTVNTGELFF,TGTGCCAGCAGCTTATTGTCGGGGGACTACTGGACAGTCAACACCGGGGAGCTGTTTTTT
TRBD1,-,TRBJ1-2,TRBV24-1,CATSADRGYTF,TGTGCCACCAGTGCGGACAGGGGCTACACCTTC
-,-,TRBJ2-4,TRBV6-1,CASSEAPGDIQYF,TGTGCCAGCAGTGAAGCACCAGGGGACATTCAGTACTTC
TRBD2,-,TRBJ2-7,TRBV19,CAKGTSGSYEQYF,TGTGCCAAAGGGACTAGCGGGAGCTACGAGCAGTACTTC
-,-,TRBJ2-3,TRBV5-1,CASSPTPSTDTQYF,TGCGCCAGCAGCCCGACTCCTAGCACAGATACGCAGTATTTT
TRBD1,-,TRBJ1-1,TRBV7-3,CASSPIGTGGTEAFF,TGTGCCAGCAGCCCAATTGGGACAGGGGGCACTGAAGCTTTCTTT
-,-,TRBJ1-3,TRBV10-3,CAIAEFFPGNTIYF,TGTGCCATCGCGGAGTTTTTCCCTGGAAACACCATATATTTT
-,-,TRBJ1-3,TRBV6-1,CASSEHGTIGGNTIYF,TGTGCCAGCAGTGAACACGGGACAATCGGTGGAAACACCATATATTTT
-,-,TRBJ2-1,TRBV18,CASSPGTGYNEQFF,TGTGCCAGCTCACCGGGAACAGGGTACAATGAGCAGTTCTTC
-,once,TRBJ1-2,TRBV14,CASSQRPKDSYGYTF,TGTGCCAGCAGCCAAAGGCCGAAAGACAGCTATGGCTACACCTTC
-,-,TRBJ2-3,TRBV11-3,CASSLNGGPTDTQYF,TGTGCCAGCAGCTTAAATGGGGGCCCCACAGATACGCAGTATTTT
TRBD2,-,TRBJ2-7,TRBV6-5,CASSYAGGGSYEQYF,TGTGCCAGCAGTTATGCGGGAGGAGGCTCCTACGAGCAGTACTTC
TRBD2,-,TRBJ2-7,TRBV6-5,CASSYGRAYEQYF,TGTGCCAGCAGTTACGGGAGGGCCTACGAGCAGTACTTC
-,-,TRBJ2-7,TRBV7-9,CASSYNLRDGSYEQYF,TGTGCCAGCAGCTATAATTTACGGGATGGGTCCTACGAGCAGTACTTC
TRBD1,once,TRBJ2-1,TRBV20-1,CSARTDREQFF,TGCAGTGCTAGGACGGACAGGGAGCAGTTCTTC
-,-,TRBJ2-7,TRBV3-1/TRBV3-2,CASSQEAGPVHEQYF,TGTGCCAGCAGCCAAGAGGCAGGGCCTGTCCACGAGCAGTACTTC
TRBD2,-,TRBJ2-5,TRBV13,CASSLNGLTSGEETQYF,TGTGCCAGCAGCTTAAATGGTTTGACTAGCGGAGAAGAGACCCAGTACTTC
TRBD2,once,TRBJ2-1,TRBV25-1,CASSELGLAGVYNEQFF,TGTGCCAGCAGTGAATTAGGACTGGCGGGAGTCTACAATGAGCAGTTCTTC